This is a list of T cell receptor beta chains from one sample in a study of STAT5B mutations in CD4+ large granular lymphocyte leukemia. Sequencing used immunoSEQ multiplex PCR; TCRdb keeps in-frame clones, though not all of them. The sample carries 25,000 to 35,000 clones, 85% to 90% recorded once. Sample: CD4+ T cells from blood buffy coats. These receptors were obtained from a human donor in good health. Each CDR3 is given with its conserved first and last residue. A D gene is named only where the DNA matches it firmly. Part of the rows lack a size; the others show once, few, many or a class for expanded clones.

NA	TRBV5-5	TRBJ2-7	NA	TGTGCCAGCAGCTTGTTTTATGGACTTACCTCCTACGAGCAGTACTTC	CASSLFYGLTSYEQYF
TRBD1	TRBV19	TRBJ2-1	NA	TGTGCCAGTAGTATCCTGGACAGGGGGCACAATGAGCAGTTCTTC	CASSILDRGHNEQFF
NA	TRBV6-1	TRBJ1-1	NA	TGTGCCAGCAGCCAGTTGACCGGGGGAAGCACTGAAGCTTTCTTT	CASSQLTGGSTEAFF
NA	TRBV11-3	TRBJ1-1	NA	TGTGCCAGCAGCCTCGGAGTGAACACTGAAGCTTTCTTT	CASSLGVNTEAFF
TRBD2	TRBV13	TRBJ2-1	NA	TGTGCCAGCAGCTTATACCCATTGATGGCTAGCGGGAACAATGAGCAGTTCTTC	CASSLYPLMASGNNEQFF
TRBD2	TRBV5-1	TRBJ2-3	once	TGCGCCAGCAGCGAAGGGACTAGCGGTAGCACAGATACGCAGTATTTT	CASSEGTSGSTDTQYF
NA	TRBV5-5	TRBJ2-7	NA	TGTGCCAGCAGCTTGGTAGGGGACTTCTACGAGCAGTACTTC	CASSLVGDFYEQYF
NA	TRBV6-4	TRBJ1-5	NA	TGTGCCAGCAGTCATCAGGGTGGGACTCAGCCCCAGCATTTT	CASSHQGGTQPQHF
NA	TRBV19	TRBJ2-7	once	TGTGCCAGTAGTAGTTGGAGACGGGGGCCCTACGAGCAGTACTTC	CASSSWRRGPYEQYF
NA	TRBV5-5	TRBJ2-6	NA	TGTGCCAGCAGCTTGGCAATAGGGACTGGGGCCAACGTCCTGACTTTC	CASSLAIGTGANVLTF
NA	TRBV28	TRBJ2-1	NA	TGTGCCACAAAACAGGGTATCGATGAGCAGTTCTTC	CATKQGIDEQFF
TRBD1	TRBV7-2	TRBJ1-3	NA	TGTGCCAGCAGCTTAGACGGCAGGGGGCAGGGAAACACCATATATTTT	CASSLDGRGQGNTIYF
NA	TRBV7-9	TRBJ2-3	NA	TGTGCCAGCAGCATCGGGACAAGAGCTAGCACAGATACGCAGTATTTT	CASSIGTRASTDTQYF
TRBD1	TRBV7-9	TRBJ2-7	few	TGTGCCAGCAGCTCTGGACAGGGGCCCCCCTACGAGCAGTACTTC	CASSSGQGPPYEQYF